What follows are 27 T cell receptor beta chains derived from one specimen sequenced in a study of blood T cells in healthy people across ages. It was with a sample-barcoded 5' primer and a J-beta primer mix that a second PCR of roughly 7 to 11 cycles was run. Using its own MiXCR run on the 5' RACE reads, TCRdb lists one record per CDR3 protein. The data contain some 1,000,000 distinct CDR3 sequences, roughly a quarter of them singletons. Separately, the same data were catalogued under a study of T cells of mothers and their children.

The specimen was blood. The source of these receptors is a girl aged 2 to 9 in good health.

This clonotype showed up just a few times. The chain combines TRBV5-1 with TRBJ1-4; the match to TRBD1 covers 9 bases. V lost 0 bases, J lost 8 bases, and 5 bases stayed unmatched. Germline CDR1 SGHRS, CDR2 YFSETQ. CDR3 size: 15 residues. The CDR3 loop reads CASSLDDRGVEKLFF. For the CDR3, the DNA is TGCGCCAGCAGCTTGGACGACAGGGGGGTCGAAAAACTGTTTTTT.

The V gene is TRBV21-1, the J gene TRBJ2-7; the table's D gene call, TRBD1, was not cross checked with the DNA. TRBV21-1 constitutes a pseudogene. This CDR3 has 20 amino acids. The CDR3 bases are TGTGCCAGCAGCAAAGTAAGGGACAGTAGCGGTGGGCACCGTTCCTACGAGCAGTACTTC. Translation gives CASSKVRDSSGGHRSYEQYF.

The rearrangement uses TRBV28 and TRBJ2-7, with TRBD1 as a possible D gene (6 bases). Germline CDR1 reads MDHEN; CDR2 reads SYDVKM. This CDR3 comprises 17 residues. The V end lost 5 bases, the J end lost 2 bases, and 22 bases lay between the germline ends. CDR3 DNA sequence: TGTGCCAGCAGTGCCCTCACAGGGAACTTTCTTCCCTACGAGCAGTACTTC. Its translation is CASSALTGNFLPYEQYF.

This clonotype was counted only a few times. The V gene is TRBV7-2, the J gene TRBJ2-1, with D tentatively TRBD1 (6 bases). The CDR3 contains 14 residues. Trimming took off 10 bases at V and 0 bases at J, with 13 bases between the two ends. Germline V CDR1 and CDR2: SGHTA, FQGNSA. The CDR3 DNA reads TGTGCCATTTCCGACAGGAGCTCCTACAATGAGCAGTTCTTC. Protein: CAISDRSSYNEQFF.

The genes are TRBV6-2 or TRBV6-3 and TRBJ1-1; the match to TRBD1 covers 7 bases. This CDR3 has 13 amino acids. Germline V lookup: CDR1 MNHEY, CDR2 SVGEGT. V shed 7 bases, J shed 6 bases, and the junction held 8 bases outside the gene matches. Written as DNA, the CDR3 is TGTGCCAGCATTAAAGGGGGCAACGCTGAAGCTTTCTTT. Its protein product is CASIKGGNAEAFF.

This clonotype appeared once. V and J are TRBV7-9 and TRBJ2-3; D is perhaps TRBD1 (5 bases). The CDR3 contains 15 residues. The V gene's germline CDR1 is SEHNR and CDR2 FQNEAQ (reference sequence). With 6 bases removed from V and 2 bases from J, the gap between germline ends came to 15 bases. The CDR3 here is CASSGRDGYTDTQYF. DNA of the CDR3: TGTGCCAGCAGTGGCAGGGATGGATACACAGATACGCAGTATTTT.

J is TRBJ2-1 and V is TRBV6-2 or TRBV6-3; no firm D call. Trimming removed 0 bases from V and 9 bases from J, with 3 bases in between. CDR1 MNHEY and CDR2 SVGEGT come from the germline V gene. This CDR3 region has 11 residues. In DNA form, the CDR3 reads TGTGCCAGCAGTTACTCGATTGAGCAGTTCTTC. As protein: CASSYSIEQFF.

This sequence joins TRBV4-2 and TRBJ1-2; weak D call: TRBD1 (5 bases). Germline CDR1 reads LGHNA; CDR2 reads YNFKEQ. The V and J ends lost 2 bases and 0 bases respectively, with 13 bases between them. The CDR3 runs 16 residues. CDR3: CASSQPTGEANYGYTF. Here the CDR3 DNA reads TGTGCCAGCAGCCAACCAACAGGAGAGGCTAACTATGGCTACACCTTC.

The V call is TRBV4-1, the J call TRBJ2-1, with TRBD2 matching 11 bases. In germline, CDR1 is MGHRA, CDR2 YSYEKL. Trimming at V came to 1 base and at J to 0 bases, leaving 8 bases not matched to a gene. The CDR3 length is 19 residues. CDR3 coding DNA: TGCGCCAGCAGCCAAGGGTCGGCGGGACTAGCGGCCTCCTACAATGAGCAGTTCTTC. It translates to CASSQGSAGLAASYNEQFF.

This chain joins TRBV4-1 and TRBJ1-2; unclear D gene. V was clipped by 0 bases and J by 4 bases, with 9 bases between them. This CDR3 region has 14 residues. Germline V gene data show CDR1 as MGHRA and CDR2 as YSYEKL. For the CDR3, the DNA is TGCGCCAGCAGCCAAGAAACTGTAGTCTATGGCTACACCTTC. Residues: CASSQETVVYGYTF.

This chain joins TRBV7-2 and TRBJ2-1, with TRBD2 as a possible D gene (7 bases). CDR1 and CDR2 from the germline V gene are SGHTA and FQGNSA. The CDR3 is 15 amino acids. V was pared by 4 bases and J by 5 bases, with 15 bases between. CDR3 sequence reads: CASSSGRGLDNEQFF. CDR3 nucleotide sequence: TGTGCCAGCAGCTCGGGGAGGGGGTTAGACAATGAGCAGTTCTTC.

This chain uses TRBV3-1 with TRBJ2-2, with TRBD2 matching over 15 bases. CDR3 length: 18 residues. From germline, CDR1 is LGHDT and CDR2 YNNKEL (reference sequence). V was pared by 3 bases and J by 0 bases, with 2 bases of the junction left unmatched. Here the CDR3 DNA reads TGTGCCAGCAGCCAGGGACTAGCGGGGGGCACGAACACCGGGGAGCTGTTTTTT. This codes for CASSQGLAGGTNTGELFF.

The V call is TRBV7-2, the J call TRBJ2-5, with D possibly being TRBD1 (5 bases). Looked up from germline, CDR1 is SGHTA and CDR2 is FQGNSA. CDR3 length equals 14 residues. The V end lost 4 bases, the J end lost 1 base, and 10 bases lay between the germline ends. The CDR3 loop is CASSWLGPQETQYF. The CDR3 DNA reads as TGTGCCAGCAGCTGGTTGGGGCCCCAAGAGACCCAGTACTTC.

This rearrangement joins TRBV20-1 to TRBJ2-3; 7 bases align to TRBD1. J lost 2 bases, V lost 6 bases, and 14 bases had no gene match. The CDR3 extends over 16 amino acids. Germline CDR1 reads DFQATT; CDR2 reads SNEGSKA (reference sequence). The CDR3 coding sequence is TGCAGTGCGAGATACTCGACAGGGCCATACACAGATACGCAGTATTTT. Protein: CSARYSTGPYTDTQYF.

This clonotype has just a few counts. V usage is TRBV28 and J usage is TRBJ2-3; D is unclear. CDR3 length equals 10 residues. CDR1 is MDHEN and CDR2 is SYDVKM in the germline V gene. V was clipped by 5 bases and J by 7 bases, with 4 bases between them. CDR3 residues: CASSRNTQYF. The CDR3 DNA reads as TGTGCCAGCAGTCGGAATACGCAGTATTTT.

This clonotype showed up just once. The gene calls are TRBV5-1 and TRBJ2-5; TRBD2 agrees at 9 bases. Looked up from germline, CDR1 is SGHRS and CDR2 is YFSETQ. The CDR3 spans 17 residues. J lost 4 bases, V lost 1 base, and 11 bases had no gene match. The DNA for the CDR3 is TGCGCCAGCAGCTTGTTTCCTAGCGGGAATTTGGGAGAGACCCAGTACTTC. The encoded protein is CASSLFPSGNLGETQYF.

CDR3 in DNA: TGTGCCAGCAGTTTAGCCGCTGGGGGTAGTAGAAAACTGTTTTTT. It translates to CASSLAAGGSRKLFF. V is TRBV28 and J is TRBJ1-4, with D tentatively TRBD1 (5 bases). Per the germline V gene, CDR1 is MDHEN and CDR2 is SYDVKM. V was cut by 2 bases and J by 10 bases, with 17 bases left in between. The CDR3 runs to 15 residues.

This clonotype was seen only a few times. The CDR3 DNA is TGTGCCAGCAGCCGACAGGGAATGGGCTCCTACGAGCAGTACTTC. Encoded protein: CASSRQGMGSYEQYF. The V call is TRBV14, the J call TRBJ2-5, with 7 bases identical to TRBD1. The DNA matches TRBJ2-7 better at its end, which makes the J call doubtful. The germline CDR1 and CDR2 sequences are SGHDN and FVKESK. CDR3 length equals 15 residues.

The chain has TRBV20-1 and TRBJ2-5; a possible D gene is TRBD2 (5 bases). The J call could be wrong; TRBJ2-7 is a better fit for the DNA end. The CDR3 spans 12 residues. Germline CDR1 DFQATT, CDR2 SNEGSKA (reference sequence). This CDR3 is CSAIGLAYEQYF. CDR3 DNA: TGCAGTGCTATTGGACTGGCTTACGAGCAGTACTTC.

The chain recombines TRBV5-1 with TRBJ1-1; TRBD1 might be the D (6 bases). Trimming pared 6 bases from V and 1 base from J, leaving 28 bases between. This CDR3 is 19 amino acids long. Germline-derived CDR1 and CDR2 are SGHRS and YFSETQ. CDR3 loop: CASTIQGWTPSPENTEAFF. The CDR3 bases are TGCGCCAGCACGATCCAGGGGTGGACACCCAGCCCGGAGAACACTGAAGCTTTCTTT. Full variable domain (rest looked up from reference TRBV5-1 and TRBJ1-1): KAGVTQTPRYLIKTRGQQVTLSCSPISGHRSVSWYQQTPGQGLQFLFEYFSETQRNKGNFPGRFSGRQFSNSRSEMNVSTLELGDSALYLCASTIQGWTPSPENTEAFFGQGTRLTVV.

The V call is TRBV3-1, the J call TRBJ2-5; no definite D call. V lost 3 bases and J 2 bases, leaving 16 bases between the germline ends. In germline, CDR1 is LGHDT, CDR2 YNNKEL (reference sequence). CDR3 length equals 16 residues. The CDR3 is CASSQVYSTVQETQYF. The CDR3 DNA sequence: TGTGCCAGCAGCCAGGTTTACTCAACGGTACAAGAGACCCAGTACTTC.

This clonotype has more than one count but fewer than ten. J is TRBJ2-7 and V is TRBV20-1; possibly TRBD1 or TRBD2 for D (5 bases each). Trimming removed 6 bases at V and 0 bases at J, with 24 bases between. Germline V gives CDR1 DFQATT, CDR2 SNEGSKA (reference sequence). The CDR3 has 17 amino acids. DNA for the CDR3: TGCAGTGCGAGGGGCAACGCCGACGGACCCTACTCCTACGAGCAGTACTTC. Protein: CSARGNADGPYSYEQYF.

The CDR3 DNA reads TGTGCCAGCAGCCAAAACAGGGGCGCGGAGCCCCAGCATTTT. Its protein product is CASSQNRGAEPQHF. The chain recombines TRBV3-1 with TRBJ1-5; TRBD1 matches 7 bases. Looked up from germline, CDR1 is LGHDT and CDR2 is YNNKEL (reference sequence). The CDR3 sequence is 14 residues long. V lost 2 bases, J lost 8 bases, and 6 bases stayed unmatched.

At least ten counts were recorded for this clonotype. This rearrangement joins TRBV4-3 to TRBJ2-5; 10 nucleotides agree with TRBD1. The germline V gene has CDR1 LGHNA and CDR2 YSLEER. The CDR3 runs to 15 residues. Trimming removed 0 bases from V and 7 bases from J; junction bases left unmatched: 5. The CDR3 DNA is TGCGCCAGCAGCCAAGAAGGACAGGGGGTAGGGACCCAGTACTTC. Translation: CASSQEGQGVGTQYF.

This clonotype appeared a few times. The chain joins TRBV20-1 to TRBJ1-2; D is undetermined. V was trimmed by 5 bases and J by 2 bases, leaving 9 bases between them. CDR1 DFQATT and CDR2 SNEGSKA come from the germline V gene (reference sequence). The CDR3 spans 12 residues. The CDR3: CSAVDPNYGYTF. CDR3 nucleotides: TGCAGTGCTGTGGACCCGAACTATGGCTACACCTTC.

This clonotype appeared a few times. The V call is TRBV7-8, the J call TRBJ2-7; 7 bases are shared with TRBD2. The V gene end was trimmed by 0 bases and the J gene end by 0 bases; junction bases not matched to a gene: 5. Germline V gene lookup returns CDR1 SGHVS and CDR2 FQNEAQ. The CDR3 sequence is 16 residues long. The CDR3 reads CASSLAPSGNSYEQYF. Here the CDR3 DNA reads TGTGCCAGCAGCTTAGCCCCCAGCGGGAACTCCTACGAGCAGTACTTC.

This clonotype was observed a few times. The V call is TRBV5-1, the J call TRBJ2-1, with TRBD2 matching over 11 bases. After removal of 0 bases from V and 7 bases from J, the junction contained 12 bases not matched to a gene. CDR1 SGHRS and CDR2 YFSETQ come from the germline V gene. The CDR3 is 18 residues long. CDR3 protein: CASSLAQLAGGLLNEQFF. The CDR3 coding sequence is TGCGCCAGCAGCTTGGCCCAGCTAGCGGGAGGTCTGTTGAATGAGCAGTTCTTC.